The entry below describes one T cell receptor (beta chain). The antigen is not known. V gave up 5 bases and J gave up 2 bases; unmatched junction bases: 4. Germline CDR1 DFQATT, CDR2 SNEGSKA (reference sequence). This CDR3 spans 13 amino acids. The data are from a study of blood T cells in healthy people across ages. Overall study: Roughly one uniquely barcoded beta molecule per two T cells was captured.

General study results and limits: Significant beta diversity loss was already apparent by age roughly 44, declining roughly linearly.

PCR was performed a second time for roughly 6 to 12 cycles using a sample-barcoded 5' primer and a J-beta primer mix. Via MiXCR, TCRdb re-called the 5' RACE reads, giving one row per CDR3 protein. This sample carries 540,000 or so distinct CDR3 sequences, approximately 25% of them seen once, and the ten largest clones take around 20%. The chain joins TRBV20-1 to TRBJ1-1; the match to TRBD1 covers 8 bases. The sequenced sample consisted of blood. This clonotype was obtained from a woman aged 70-85 years in good health. The CDR3 sequence is CSADRGFNTEAFF. The CDR3, as DNA: TGCAGTGCTGACAGGGGTTTTAACACTGAAGCTTTCTTT.